Below are 24 T cell receptor beta chains sequenced from a single sample in a study of T cells in localized non-small cell lung cancer. TCRdb keeps only in-frame clones here, not all; method: immunoSEQ multiplex PCR. The sample comprises roughly 6,000 clones, approximately 88% of which are singletons, and 15% to 20% rests with the top ten. The source was peripheral blood, collected before any cancer treatment. The receptor source for this set is a male donor older than 55 with stage I lung adenocarcinoma.

The V gene is TRBV4-1, the J gene TRBJ2-3; D not resolved. Deletions cut 4 bases from V and 0 bases from J, with 11 bases between. Germline V lookup: CDR1 MGHRA, CDR2 YSYEKL. The CDR3 runs 15 residues. CDR3 coding DNA: TGCGCCAGCAGCCTAGACGGGTCTAGCACAGATACGCAGTATTTT. Its translation: CASSLDGSSTDTQYF.

The CDR3 here is CASSRGQGGTDTQYF. The CDR3 nucleotides read TGCGCCAGCAGCCGAGGACAGGGTGGCACAGATACGCAGTATTTT. The rearrangement uses TRBV4-1 and TRBJ2-3; 8 bases map to TRBD1. V was clipped by 4 bases and J by 1 base; unmatched bases: 4. Germline values: CDR1 MGHRA, CDR2 YSYEKL. CDR3 length: 15 residues.

The V gene is TRBV9, the J gene TRBJ2-3; 8 bases fit TRBD1. The CDR3 loop spans 14 amino acids. Germline values: CDR1 SGDLS, CDR2 YYNGEE. V dropped 6 bases and J dropped 0; count of bases not matched to a gene: 3. The CDR3 sequence is CASTQGASTDTQYF. Here the CDR3 DNA reads TGTGCCAGCACCCAGGGGGCTAGCACAGATACGCAGTATTTT.

The rearrangement links TRBV5-6 to TRBJ2-3, with 7 bases matching TRBD1. CDR3 size: 19 residues. V was pared by 0 bases and J by 0 bases, with 13 bases of the junction left unmatched. Germline CDR1 reads SGHDT; CDR2 reads YYEEEE. CDR3 sequence: CASSLGPGQTLPSTDTQYF. The CDR3 bases are TGTGCCAGCAGCTTGGGGCCGGGACAGACCCTCCCTAGCACAGATACGCAGTATTTT.

The rearrangement links TRBV9 to TRBJ2-1, with TRBD2 matching 11 bases. CDR1 and CDR2 from the germline V gene are SGDLS and YYNGEE. The CDR3 is 15 residues long. Losses at the gene ends were 4 bases for V and 4 bases for J; bases not matched to a gene: 4. The DNA for the CDR3 is TGTGCCAGCAGCATAGCGGGAGGGAAATACAATGAGCAGTTCTTC. Amino acids: CASSIAGGKYNEQFF.

Remarks on this clone: The junction does not match germline at one end; this may be a read error. The chain recombines TRBV9 with TRBJ1-2; TRBD1 matches 9 bases. Germline values: CDR1 SGDLS, CDR2 YYNGEE. There are 15 residues in the CDR3. In nucleotides, the CDR3 is TGTGCCAGCAGCTCCGGACAGGGGTCTAACTATGGCTATACCTTC. It translates to CASSSGQGSNYGYTF.

This clone showed up just once. The chain joins TRBV6-1 to TRBJ1-1; D gene ambiguous. Germline loops: CDR1 MNHNS, CDR2 SASEGT. Trimming cost V 8 bases and J 0 bases, with 10 bases left between them. CDR3 size: 13 residues. The CDR3, as DNA: TGTGCCAGCTCCACTCAGATGAACACTGAAGCTTTCTTT. Amino acid sequence: CASSTQMNTEAFF.

The chain recombines TRBV11-1 with TRBJ2-7, with D unresolved. With 5 bases removed from V and 5 bases from J, the gap between germline ends came to 19 bases. This CDR3 contains 15 residues. Germline values: CDR1 SGHAT, CDR2 FQDESV (reference sequence). The DNA of the CDR3 is TGTGCCAGCAGCCTCGGCCATCCCCCGAACCACGAGCAGTACGTC. It translates to CASSLGHPPNHEQYV.

The chain is built from TRBV9 and TRBJ1-2; D might be TRBD1 (6 bases). This CDR3 contains 13 residues. The V gene's germline CDR1 is SGDLS and CDR2 YYNGEE. V was shortened by 6 bases and J by 0 bases, with 9 bases between the two germline ends. Here the CDR3 DNA reads TGTGCCAGCACTGGGGGCTCTAACTATGGCTACACCTTC. Residues: CASTGGSNYGYTF.

This chain links TRBV6-1 with TRBJ2-7; D unclear. V lost 2 bases to trimming and J lost 5 bases, with 10 bases between them. CDR3 length: 13 residues. CDR1 and CDR2 (germline): MNHNS, SASEGT. This CDR3 reads CASSEQAGHEQYV. CDR3 DNA: TGTGCCAGCAGTGAACAGGCCGGCCACGAGCAGTACGTC.

The chain joins TRBV6-5 to TRBJ2-7; D is unresolved. V lost 5 bases to trimming and J lost 10 bases, with 12 bases between them. CDR1 and CDR2 from the germline V gene are MNHEY and SVGAGI. The CDR3 loop spans 11 amino acids. Here the CDR3 reads CASSHREVQYF. In DNA, the CDR3 is TGTGCCAGCAGTCACCGAGAGGTTCAGTACTTC.

The chain employs TRBV19 and TRBJ1-1, with D maybe TRBD1 (6 bases). The CDR3 length is 14 residues. Germline V gene data show CDR1 as LNHDA and CDR2 as SQIVND (reference sequence). The V end was cut by 1 base, the J end by 4 bases, with 10 bases between. CDR3 in DNA: TGTGCCAGTAGTATAGCACAGGGCAGCACTGAAGCTTTCTTT. Amino acids: CASSIAQGSTEAFF.

The gene calls are TRBV6-4 and TRBJ2-3, with D possibly matching TRBD2 (7 bases). The CDR3 is 15 amino acids. Germline V gene lookup returns CDR1 MRHNA and CDR2 SNTAGT. Deletions cut 1 base from V and 4 bases from J, with 12 bases between. CDR3 nucleotide sequence: TGTGCCAGCAGTGACTGGGGGGGGCCCGCAGATACGCAGTATTTT. This gives the protein CASSDWGGPADTQYF.

V is TRBV19 and J is TRBJ1-2, with D perhaps TRBD1 (5 bases). The germline V gene encodes CDR1 LNHDA and CDR2 SQIVND (reference sequence). V was pared by 0 bases and J by 4 bases, with 12 bases between. The CDR3 loop spans 15 amino acids. CDR3 sequence reads: CASSIEAGQGYGYTF. CDR3 sequence (DNA): TGTGCCAGTAGTATAGAGGCAGGGCAGGGCTATGGCTACACCTTC. The full variable domain, in which reference TRBV19 and TRBJ1-2 provide the parts outside the CDR3, is DGGITQSPKYLFRKEGQNVTLSCEQNLNHDAMYWYRQDPGQGLRLIYYSQIVNDFQKGDIAEGYSVSREKKESFPLTVTSAQKNPTAFYLCASSIEAGQGYGYTFGSGTRLTVV.

The rearrangement joins TRBV20-1 to TRBJ2-2; D remains unclear. Between the trimmed V and J ends, which lost 3 bases and 7 bases, there was a span of 6 bases. This CDR3 contains 11 residues. Germline lookup yields CDR1 DFQATT and CDR2 SNEGSKA (reference sequence). CDR3 amino acids: CSARKHGELFF. In DNA form, the CDR3 reads TGCAGTGCTAGGAAGCACGGGGAGCTGTTTTTT.

The CDR3 here is CASSWQGADTGELFF. The CDR3, as DNA: TGTGCCAGCTCTTGGCAGGGGGCGGACACCGGGGAGCTGTTTTTT. The chain uses TRBV18 and TRBJ2-2, with 8 bases aligning to TRBD1. This CDR3 contains 15 residues. V trimming: 6 bases; J trimming: 3 bases; junction bases outside the gene matches: 6. CDR1 and CDR2 from the germline V gene are KGHSH and LQKENI.

The CDR3 loop is CASTRPGLATDTQYF. CDR3 sequence (DNA): TGTGCCAGCACCCGCCCGGGACTAGCGACAGATACGCAGTATTTT. The gene calls are TRBV5-6 and TRBJ2-3, with 10 bases fitting TRBD2. CDR3 size: 15 residues. Germline V gene sequence: CDR1 SGHDT, CDR2 YYEEEE. V was clipped by 6 bases and J by 3 bases; unmatched bases: 7.

This chain links TRBV27 with TRBJ1-1; perhaps TRBD1 as D (6 bases). CDR1 and CDR2 from the germline V gene are MNHEY and SMNVEV (reference sequence). V gave up 2 bases and J gave up 4 bases, with 14 bases separating them. The length of the CDR3 is 15 residues. CDR3 region: CASSLPPPGATEAFF. As DNA, the CDR3 is TGTGCCAGCAGTTTACCCCCCCCAGGGGCCACTGAAGCTTTCTTT.

This sequence joins TRBV2 and TRBJ1-1, with 7 bases matching TRBD1. Germline CDR1 and CDR2: SNHLY and FYNNEI. V shed 9 bases and J 2 bases; nucleotides not matched to a gene: 3. This CDR3 spans 12 amino acids. As DNA, the CDR3 is TGTGCCAGAGGGGGCAGCAACACTGAAGCTTTCTTT. It translates to CARGGSNTEAFF.

The chain has TRBV7-3 and TRBJ2-5, with TRBD2 matching 8 bases. Trimming took 5 bases from V and 4 from J; bases not matched to a gene: 3. The CDR3 spans 13 residues. Germline loops: CDR1 SGHTA, CDR2 FQGTGA. CDR3 DNA: TGTGCCAGCAGCCCGAGCGGGGGAGAGACCCAGTACTTC. This sequence encodes CASSPSGGETQYF.

This clone appeared once. The V gene is TRBV28, the J gene TRBJ1-1; TRBD1 agrees at 7 bases. Germline V gene data show CDR1 as MDHEN and CDR2 as SYDVKM. The CDR3 totals 14 residues. Trimming removed 5 bases from V and 4 bases from J; junction bases left unmatched: 7. CDR3 residues: CASSISAGGTEAFF. CDR3 DNA sequence: TGTGCCAGCAGTATTTCCGCAGGGGGCACTGAAGCTTTCTTT.

V and J are TRBV6-1 and TRBJ1-1, with D perhaps matching TRBD1 (6 bases). Germline CDR1 MNHNS, CDR2 SASEGT. The CDR3 spans 14 residues. The ends were cut back, 5 bases at V and 1 base at J, with 11 bases in the middle. The chain's CDR3 is CASSKTGTNTEAFF. CDR3 DNA: TGTGCCAGCAGTAAGACAGGAACGAACACTGAAGCTTTCTTT.

This clone was seen only once. V gene TRBV9 combines with J gene TRBJ2-3, with 8 bases aligning to TRBD2. The CDR3 length is 16 residues. J lost 2 bases, V lost 2 bases, and 7 bases had no gene match. Germline values: CDR1 SGDLS, CDR2 YYNGEE. The CDR3 loop reads CASSVRGGPFTDTQYF. The DNA of the CDR3 is TGTGCCAGCAGCGTCCGCGGGGGGCCATTCACAGATACGCAGTATTTT.

This clone has only one observation. J is TRBJ1-5 and V is TRBV19, with D hard to call. CDR1 LNHDA and CDR2 SQIVND come from the germline V gene (reference sequence). The CDR3 extends over 15 amino acids. V was trimmed by 0 bases and J by 4 bases, leaving 10 bases between them. In DNA, the CDR3 is TGTGCCAGTAGTATAGAGCGGGGAGGGAATCAGCCCCAGCATTTT. Translation gives CASSIERGGNQPQHF.